Below, one T cell receptor (beta chain) is given with its context. Trimming removed 4 bases from V and 11 bases from J, with 17 bases in between. This CDR3 has 13 amino acids. Per the germline V gene, CDR1 is SSHAT and CDR2 is FNYEAQ (reference sequence). The data were produced by immunoSEQ multiplex PCR, yet TCRdb's version contains in-frame clones alone and is incomplete. The top ten hold approximately 1.1% of the sample, which has 1.6 million or so clones, around 95% seen once. The sample belongs to a study of shared clonotypes between healthy human individuals. The genes are TRBV7-7 and TRBJ1-1; tentative D call: TRBD1 (6 bases). The clonotype comes from a man aged 25-40 years in good health. Specimen: naive CD4+ T cells sorted from blood. Noted subset: CD45RA+ positively selected. The CDR3 loop is CASSSFAGDEAFF. DNA for the CDR3: TGTGCCAGCAGCTCCTTTGCAGGGGACGAGGCTTTCTTT.